This T cell receptor beta chain was observed in a study of cytomegalovirus exposure and HLA in healthy donors. Points from the study as a whole: The authors listed approximately 150 TCR beta chains as cytomegalovirus-associated. Later, an analysis found that TCR clusters from the first cohort tended to co-occur in the 120 or so validation repertoires.

Turning to this clone: Antigen specificity is unknown.

Assay used: immunoSEQ multiplex PCR; TCRdb lists only in-frame clones, some missing. Of a few hundred thousand clones in the sample, 85% to 90% were seen once. With 4 bases clipped from V and 5 bases from J, the junction kept 5 bases outside the gene matches. The CDR3 totals 14 residues. The germline V gene has CDR1 SGHRS and CDR2 YFSETQ. Separation from the roughly 600-subject first cohort characterized the approximately 120-subject validation cohort, to which the donors belonged. The origin of this receptor is a woman aged 18-29 years in good health and CMV-seronegative. The chain has TRBV5-1 and TRBJ2-1; 8 positions agree with TRBD1. Sample: PBMCs. CDR3 sequence: CASSLRGPNNEQFF. Written as DNA, the CDR3 is TGCGCCAGCAGCCTCAGGGGGCCTAACAATGAGCAGTTCTTC.